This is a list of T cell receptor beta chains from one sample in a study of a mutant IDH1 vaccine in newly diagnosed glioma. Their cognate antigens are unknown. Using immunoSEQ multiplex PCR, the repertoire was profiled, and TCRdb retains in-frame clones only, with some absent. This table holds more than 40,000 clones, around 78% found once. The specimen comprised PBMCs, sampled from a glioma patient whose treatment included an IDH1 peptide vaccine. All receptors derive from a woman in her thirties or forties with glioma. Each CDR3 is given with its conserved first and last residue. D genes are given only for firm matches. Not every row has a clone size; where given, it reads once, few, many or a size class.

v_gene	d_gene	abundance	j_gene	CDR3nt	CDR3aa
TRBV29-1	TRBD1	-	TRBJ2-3	TGCAGCGTTGGGGTTAGGGGGCGAAGCACAGATACGCAGTATTTT	CSVGVRGRSTDTQYF
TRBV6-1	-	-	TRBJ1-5	TGTGCCAGCAGTGAGTCCCGGGGGGGGAATCAGCCCCAGCATTTT	CASSESRGGNQPQHF
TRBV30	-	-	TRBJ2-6	TGTGCCTGGAGTGCAGGGTCTGGGGCCAACGTCCTGACTTTC	CAWSAGSGANVLTF
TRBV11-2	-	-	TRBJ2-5	TGTGCCAGCAGGTCCCATGAGGTAGAGACCCAGTACTTC	CASRSHEVETQYF
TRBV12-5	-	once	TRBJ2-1	TGTGCTAGTGGTTTGGTGGCTTTTGAGCAGTTCTTC	CASGLVAFEQFF
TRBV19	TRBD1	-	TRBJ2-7	TGTGCCAGTAGTAGGACAGGGGGCGGCTACGAGCAGTACTTC	CASSRTGGGYEQYF
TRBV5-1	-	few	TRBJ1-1	TGCGCCAGCAGCGAGGACCTCCGGAACACTGAAGCTTTCTTT	CASSEDLRNTEAFF
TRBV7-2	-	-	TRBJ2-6	TGTGCCAGCAGCTTATACGGGGGCCCTGGGGCCAACGTCCTGACTTTC	CASSLYGGPGANVLTF
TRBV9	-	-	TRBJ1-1	TGTGCCAGCAGCGTAGCGGGGGGTTCGTACACTGAAGCTTTCTTT	CASSVAGGSYTEAFF
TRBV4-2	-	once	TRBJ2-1	TGTGCCAGCAGCCAACAGGCTAGGGCTGGGGGGCGTGAGGATGAGCAGTTCTTC	CASSQQARAGGREDEQFF
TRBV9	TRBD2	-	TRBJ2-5	TGTGCCAGCAGCGTAGGAAGCGGGGGTTACCAAGAGACCCAGTACTTC	CASSVGSGGYQETQYF
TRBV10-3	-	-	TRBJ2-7	TGTGCCATCAGTGAGGGGGGGCGGTACGAGCAGTACTTC	CAISEGGRYEQYF
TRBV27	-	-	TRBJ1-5	TGTGCCAGCAGTTTCCATGGGACTGGTCAGCCCCAGCATTTT	CASSFHGTGQPQHF
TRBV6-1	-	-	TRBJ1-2	TGTGCCAGCAGTGCCCTTCCAGGGCATGGCTACACCTTC	CASSALPGHGYTF
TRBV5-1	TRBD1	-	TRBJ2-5	TGCGCCAGCAGCATCCCGACAGGGGGCGAAAAAGAGACCCAGTACTTC	CASSIPTGGEKETQYF
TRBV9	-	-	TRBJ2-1	TGTGCCAGCAGCGTAGGGTCAGGAAATGAGCAGTTCTTC	CASSVGSGNEQFF
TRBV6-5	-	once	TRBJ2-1	TGTGCCAGCAGTGTGGGGCCGAATGAGCAGTTCTTC	CASSVGPNEQFF
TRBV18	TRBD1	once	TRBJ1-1	TGTGCCAGCTCACCAAGGGGGCAGGACACTGAAGCTTTCTTT	CASSPRGQDTEAFF
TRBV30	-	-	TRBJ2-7	TGTGCCTGGAAAAAGGGCCAGGCCTACGAGCAGTACTTC	CAWKKGQAYEQYF